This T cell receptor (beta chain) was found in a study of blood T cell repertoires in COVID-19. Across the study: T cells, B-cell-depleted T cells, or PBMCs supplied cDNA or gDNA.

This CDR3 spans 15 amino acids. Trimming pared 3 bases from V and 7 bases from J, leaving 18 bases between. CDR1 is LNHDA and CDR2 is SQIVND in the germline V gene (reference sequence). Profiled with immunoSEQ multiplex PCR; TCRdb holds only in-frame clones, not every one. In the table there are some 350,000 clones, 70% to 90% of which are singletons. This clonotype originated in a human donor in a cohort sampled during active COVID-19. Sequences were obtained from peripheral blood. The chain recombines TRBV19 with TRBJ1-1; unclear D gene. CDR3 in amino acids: CASSMPGRARLEAFF. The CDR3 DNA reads TGTGCCAGTAGTATGCCCGGAAGAGCCAGACTTGAAGCTTTCTTT.